The present T cell receptor beta chain was sequenced within a study of cytomegalovirus exposure and HLA in healthy donors. The CDR3 is made up of 17 amino acids. Deletions cut 1 base from V and 4 bases from J, with 14 bases between. Per the germline V gene, CDR1 is MNHNS and CDR2 is SASEGT. Method: immunoSEQ multiplex PCR; TCRdb's copy keeps in-frame clones and lacks some. Of more than 85,000 clones listed, around nine tenths are singletons. The TCR sequence derives from a woman under 30 in good health and CMV-seronegative. The source material was PBMCs. The chain is built from TRBV6-1 and TRBJ1-6; no clear D. CDR3 loop: CASSEGGHSTYNSPLHF. In nucleotides, the CDR3 is TGTGCCAGCAGTGAAGGAGGGCATTCCACTTATAATTCACCCCTCCACTTT.